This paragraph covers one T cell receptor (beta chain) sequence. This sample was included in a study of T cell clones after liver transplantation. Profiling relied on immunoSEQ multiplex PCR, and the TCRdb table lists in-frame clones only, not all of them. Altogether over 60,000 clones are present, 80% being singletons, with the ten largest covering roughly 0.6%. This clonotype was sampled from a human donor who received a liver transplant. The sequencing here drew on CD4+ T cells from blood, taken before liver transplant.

The CDR3 spells CASSLAGGHPFF. In nucleotides, the CDR3 is TGTGCCAGCAGTTTAGCGGGAGGCCATCCGTTCTTC. V gene TRBV28 combines with J gene TRBJ2-1, with TRBD2 identical over 8 bases. Per germline, CDR1 MDHEN and CDR2 SYDVKM. The CDR3 runs to 12 residues. V shed 2 bases and J 15 bases; nucleotides not matched to a gene: 6.